This T cell receptor (beta chain) emerged from a study of CD8 T cells in Susac syndrome. TEMRA cells were FACS-enriched, and CD8+ and CD4+ T cells were isolated negatively. General study results and limits: Regarding the TCR sequencing and HLA analysis, the study admitted that a relatively small number of individuals were involved.

V was shortened by 5 bases and J by 4 bases, with 15 bases between the two germline ends. CDR1 PRHDT and CDR2 FYEKMQ come from the germline V gene (reference sequence). The CDR3 has 14 amino acids. A remark on this clonotype: Its cognate antigen is unknown.

A quantity of about 0.5 to 1 ug RNA underwent reverse transcription using random hexamers. The amplification used immunoSEQ multiplex PCR on TCR beta CDR3; it spanned 54 Vbeta and 13 Jbeta. TCRdb reprocessed the immunoSEQ multiplex PCR reads with MiXCR, giving one entry per CDR3 protein. The sample yields about 300,000 distinct CDR3 sequences, around 83% seen once. The receptor's source is a human donor with multiple sclerosis. Material for sequencing was CD8+ T cells from PBMCs. The V call is TRBV13, the J call TRBJ2-7; a possible D gene is TRBD2 (6 bases). CDR3 DNA sequence: TGTGCCAGCAGCCCCATCGGGGGAGATTACGAGCAGTACTTC. Encoded protein: CASSPIGGDYEQYF.